This TCR beta chain comes out of a study of blood T cell repertoires in COVID-19. Study processing details: Cell counts per sample came from amplifying reference gene primers. Clones were sequenced by immunoSEQ multiplex PCR, and TCRdb holds only the in-frame ones, with some missing. Clonal size and the V and J genes are those of that table, whereas D and trimming came from the DNA. The sample shows tens of thousands of clones, about 70% of them seen only once. The CDR3 covers 14 residues. V was pared by 7 bases and J by 0 bases, with 12 bases between. Germline CDR1 reads MNHEY; CDR2 reads SVGAGI. The sequence derives from a man between 50 and 59 years old with active or convalescent COVID-19. The chain is built from TRBV6-5 and TRBJ1-1, with TRBD1 as a possible D gene (6 bases). The sample comprised peripheral blood. The DNA for the CDR3 is TGTGCCAGCACGCCGGGACACATGAACACTGAAGCTTTCTTT. It translates to CASTPGHMNTEAFF.